The rows below give T cell receptor beta chains drawn from one sample of a study of blood T cell repertoires in COVID-19. The method was immunoSEQ multiplex PCR; TCRdb's version includes in-frame clones alone and lacks a portion of them. Among under 250,000 clones listed, 82% were seen once. Sequencing was done on a sample of PBMCs or T cells enriched from blood (not recorded which). These receptors were collected from a woman aged 55-70 years who had recovered from COVID-19. Both conserved end residues are part of each CDR3.

v_gene: TRBV5-1
j_gene: TRBJ1-1
CDR3aa: CASSSGTGDTEAFF

v_gene: TRBV3-1/TRBV3-2
j_gene: TRBJ1-6
CDR3aa: CASSRPSGEPNSPLHF

v_gene: TRBV4-1
j_gene: TRBJ2-1
CDR3aa: CASSQVSGGAGEQFF

v_gene: TRBV5-1
j_gene: TRBJ2-7
CDR3aa: CASSLGARDYEQYF

v_gene: TRBV11-3
j_gene: TRBJ2-2
CDR3aa: CASRRETGELFF

v_gene: TRBV18
j_gene: TRBJ1-1
CDR3aa: CASSPTTPDRGNTEAFF

v_gene: TRBV7-9
j_gene: TRBJ1-4
CDR3aa: CASSTGTAPSLFF

v_gene: TRBV4-2
j_gene: TRBJ1-4
CDR3aa: CASSQGGGQGGEKLFF

v_gene: TRBV2
j_gene: TRBJ2-5
CDR3aa: CASSVTGGGETQYF

v_gene: TRBV10-3
j_gene: TRBJ2-3
CDR3aa: CAISTDLGGDTQYF

v_gene: TRBV5-5
j_gene: TRBJ2-3
CDR3aa: CASSLTYSGRGIDTQYF

v_gene: TRBV5-6
j_gene: TRBJ2-3
CDR3aa: CASSFQTESTDTQYF

v_gene: TRBV5-4
j_gene: TRBJ1-2
CDR3aa: CASSWDSSNYGYTF

v_gene: TRBV19
j_gene: TRBJ1-1
CDR3aa: CASRSLSDAVTEAFF

v_gene: TRBV18
j_gene: TRBJ1-2
CDR3aa: CASSPPLGDNGGYTF

v_gene: TRBV6-5
j_gene: TRBJ1-4
CDR3aa: CASSYSGAEELFF

v_gene: TRBV13
j_gene: TRBJ2-7
CDR3aa: CASSLNPGESYEQYF

v_gene: TRBV5-4
j_gene: TRBJ1-2
CDR3aa: CASSLDRVQAYGYTF

v_gene: TRBV19
j_gene: TRBJ2-6
CDR3aa: CASSGGAGSGANVLTF

v_gene: TRBV29-1
j_gene: TRBJ2-3
CDR3aa: CSVRDTSGGRMNTQYF

v_gene: TRBV7-9
j_gene: TRBJ1-1
CDR3aa: CASSFRQGAEAFF

v_gene: TRBV6-5
j_gene: TRBJ1-1
CDR3aa: CASSLRGTSTEAFF

v_gene: TRBV10-2
j_gene: TRBJ2-1
CDR3aa: CASSLAGSYNEQFF

v_gene: TRBV6-5
j_gene: TRBJ1-1
CDR3aa: CASSSTHELNTEAFF

v_gene: TRBV5-1
j_gene: TRBJ1-6
CDR3aa: CASSSGTDSNSPLHF

v_gene: TRBV5-1
j_gene: TRBJ1-1
CDR3aa: CASSLAGGANTEAFF

v_gene: TRBV2
j_gene: TRBJ1-1
CDR3aa: CASSEQGLTEAFF

v_gene: TRBV11-2
j_gene: TRBJ1-4
CDR3aa: CASSLRQGDEKLFF

v_gene: TRBV21-1
j_gene: TRBJ2-3
CDR3aa: CASSDPGQGVKRTQYF

v_gene: TRBV18
j_gene: TRBJ2-2
CDR3aa: CASSSGQTRVGELFF

v_gene: TRBV4-2
j_gene: TRBJ1-5
CDR3aa: CASSPQDRANQPQHF

v_gene: TRBV5-1
j_gene: TRBJ2-5
CDR3aa: CASSNDRRQETQYF

v_gene: TRBV6-5
j_gene: TRBJ1-5
CDR3aa: CASSDRFDQPQHF

v_gene: TRBV7-9
j_gene: TRBJ1-1
CDR3aa: CASSAVTVNTEAFF

v_gene: TRBV10-3
j_gene: TRBJ1-1
CDR3aa: CAISEESGNTEAFF

v_gene: TRBV25-1
j_gene: TRBJ1-4
CDR3aa: CASSEGGAYEKLFF

v_gene: TRBV2
j_gene: TRBJ1-1
CDR3aa: CASLTTGQGLTEAFF

v_gene: TRBV7-2
j_gene: TRBJ2-7
CDR3aa: CASSLQAGNYEQYF

v_gene: TRBV5-1
j_gene: TRBJ2-7
CDR3aa: CASSAAVGTASDEQYF

v_gene: TRBV7-9
j_gene: TRBJ1-1
CDR3aa: CASRQINRDTGLGGTEAFF

v_gene: TRBV4-1
j_gene: TRBJ2-7
CDR3aa: CASSQEYHSAYEQYF

v_gene: TRBV19
j_gene: TRBJ2-5
CDR3aa: CASSMRTSIGETQYF

v_gene: TRBV15
j_gene: TRBJ2-7
CDR3aa: CATRSSTGGAWEQYF

v_gene: TRBV7-9
j_gene: TRBJ1-5
CDR3aa: CASSTGGGNQPQHF

v_gene: TRBV6-5
j_gene: TRBJ1-5
CDR3aa: CASSTDRAGQPQHF

v_gene: TRBV18
j_gene: TRBJ1-3
CDR3aa: CASSPRFQTAGNTIYF

v_gene: TRBV5-6
j_gene: TRBJ1-4
CDR3aa: CASSRGRGRLIYEKLFF

v_gene: TRBV19
j_gene: TRBJ1-4
CDR3aa: CASTPGLSTNEKLFF

v_gene: TRBV7-8
j_gene: TRBJ2-7
CDR3aa: CASSLGTGTHYEQYF

v_gene: TRBV12-3/TRBV12-4
j_gene: TRBJ1-6
CDR3aa: CASSLVEDSPLHF

v_gene: TRBV5-1
j_gene: TRBJ1-1
CDR3aa: CASSAASEAFF

v_gene: TRBV6-5
j_gene: TRBJ2-5
CDR3aa: CASSYSTPPEGETQYF

v_gene: TRBV5-1
j_gene: TRBJ2-1
CDR3aa: CASSLDAGVAYNEQFF

v_gene: TRBV5-4
j_gene: TRBJ2-7
CDR3aa: CASTPDFAGGPYEQYF

v_gene: TRBV10-3
j_gene: TRBJ1-1
CDR3aa: CAISEGQSSMNTEAFF